Described below is a single T cell receptor (beta chain) sequence and its context. Its antigen is unidentified. This sample is part of a study of T cell responses to AZD1222 COVID-19 vaccine. Some clones are missing from TCRdb's copy, which holds only in-frame ones; the method was immunoSEQ multiplex PCR. In the table there are more than 95,000 clones, about 89% of which are singletons. CDR1 and CDR2 (germline): LGHNA, YSLEER. This CDR3 has 13 amino acids. V lost 8 bases and J lost 5, with 14 bases in between. General observations from the study: Scientists sampled the repertoires only once the peak T cell response had passed. In a largely white British group with more females than males, clonal diversity was possibly underestimated.

The specimen was peripheral blood, collected on day 0 of AZD1222 vaccination. The gene calls are TRBV4-3 and TRBJ2-3; D possibly corresponds to TRBD2 (6 bases). The clonotype originates from an adult in good health. For the CDR3, the DNA is TGCGCCAGCGGGGTAGCGGTCCGAGATACGCAGTATTTT. Translation: CASGVAVRDTQYF.